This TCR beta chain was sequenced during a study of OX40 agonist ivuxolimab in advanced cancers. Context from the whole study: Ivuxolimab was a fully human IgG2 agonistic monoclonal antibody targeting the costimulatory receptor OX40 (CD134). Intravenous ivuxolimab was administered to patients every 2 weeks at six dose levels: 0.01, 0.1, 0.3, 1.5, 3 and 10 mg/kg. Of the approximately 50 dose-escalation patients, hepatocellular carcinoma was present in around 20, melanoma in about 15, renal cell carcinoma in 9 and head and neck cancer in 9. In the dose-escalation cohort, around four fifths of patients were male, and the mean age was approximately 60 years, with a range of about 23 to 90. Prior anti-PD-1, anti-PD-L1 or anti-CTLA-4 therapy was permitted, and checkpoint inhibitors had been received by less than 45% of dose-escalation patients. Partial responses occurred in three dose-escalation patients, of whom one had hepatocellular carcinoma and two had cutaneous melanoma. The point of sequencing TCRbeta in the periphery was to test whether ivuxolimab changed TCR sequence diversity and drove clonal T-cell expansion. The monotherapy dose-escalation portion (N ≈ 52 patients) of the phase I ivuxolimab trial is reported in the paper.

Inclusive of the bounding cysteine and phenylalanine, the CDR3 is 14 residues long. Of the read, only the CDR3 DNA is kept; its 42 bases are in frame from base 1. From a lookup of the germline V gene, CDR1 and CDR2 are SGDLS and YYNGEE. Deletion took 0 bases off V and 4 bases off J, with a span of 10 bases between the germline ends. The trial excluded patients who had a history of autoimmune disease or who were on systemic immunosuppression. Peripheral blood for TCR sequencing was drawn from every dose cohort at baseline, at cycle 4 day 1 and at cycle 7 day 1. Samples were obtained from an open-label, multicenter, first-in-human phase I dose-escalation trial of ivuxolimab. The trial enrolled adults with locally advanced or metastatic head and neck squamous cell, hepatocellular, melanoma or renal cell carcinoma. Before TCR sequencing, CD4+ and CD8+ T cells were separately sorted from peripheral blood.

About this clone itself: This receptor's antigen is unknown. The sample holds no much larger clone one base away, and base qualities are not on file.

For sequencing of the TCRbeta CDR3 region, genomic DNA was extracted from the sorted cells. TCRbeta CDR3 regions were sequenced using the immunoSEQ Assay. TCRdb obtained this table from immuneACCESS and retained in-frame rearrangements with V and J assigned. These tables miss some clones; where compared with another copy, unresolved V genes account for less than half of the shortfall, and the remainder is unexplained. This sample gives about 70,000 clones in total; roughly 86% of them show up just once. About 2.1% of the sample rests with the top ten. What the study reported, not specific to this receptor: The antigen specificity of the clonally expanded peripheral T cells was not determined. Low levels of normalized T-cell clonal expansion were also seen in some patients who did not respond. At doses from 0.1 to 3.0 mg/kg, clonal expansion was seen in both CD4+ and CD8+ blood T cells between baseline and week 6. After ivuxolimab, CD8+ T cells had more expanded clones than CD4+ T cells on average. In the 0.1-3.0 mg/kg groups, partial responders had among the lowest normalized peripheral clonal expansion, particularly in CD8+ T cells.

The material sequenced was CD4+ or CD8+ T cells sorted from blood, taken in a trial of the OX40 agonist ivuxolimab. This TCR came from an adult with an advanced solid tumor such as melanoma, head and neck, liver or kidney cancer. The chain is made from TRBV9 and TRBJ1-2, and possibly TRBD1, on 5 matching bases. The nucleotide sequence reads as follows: TGTGCCAGCAGCGTAGAGGCGAGGGGCTATGGCTACACCTTC. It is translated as CASSVEARGYGYTF. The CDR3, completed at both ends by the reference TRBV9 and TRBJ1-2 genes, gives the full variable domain DSGVTQTPKHLITATGQRVTLRCSPRSGDLSVYWYQQSLDQGLQFLIQYYNGEERAKGNILERFSAQQFPDLHSELNLSSLELGDSALYFCASSVEARGYGYTFGSGTRLTVV.